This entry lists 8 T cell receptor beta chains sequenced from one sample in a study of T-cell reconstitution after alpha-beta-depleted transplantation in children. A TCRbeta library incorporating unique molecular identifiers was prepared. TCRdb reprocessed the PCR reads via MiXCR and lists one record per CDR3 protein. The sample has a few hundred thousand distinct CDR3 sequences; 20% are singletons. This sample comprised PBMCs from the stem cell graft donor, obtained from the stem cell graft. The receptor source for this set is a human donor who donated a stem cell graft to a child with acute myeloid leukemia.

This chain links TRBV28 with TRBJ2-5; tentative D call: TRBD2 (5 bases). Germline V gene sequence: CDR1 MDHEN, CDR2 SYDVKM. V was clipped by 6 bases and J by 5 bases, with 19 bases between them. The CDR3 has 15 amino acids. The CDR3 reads CASSHRGLLRETQYF. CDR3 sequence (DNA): TGTGCCAGCAGCCATCGAGGACTTTTAAGGGAGACCCAGTACTTC.

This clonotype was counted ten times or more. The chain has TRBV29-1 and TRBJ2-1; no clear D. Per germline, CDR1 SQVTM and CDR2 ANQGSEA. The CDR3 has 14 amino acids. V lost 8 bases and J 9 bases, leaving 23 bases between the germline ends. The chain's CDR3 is CSTRILADHSEQFF. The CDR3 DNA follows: TGCAGCACCAGGATATTGGCGGATCACAGTGAGCAGTTCTTC.

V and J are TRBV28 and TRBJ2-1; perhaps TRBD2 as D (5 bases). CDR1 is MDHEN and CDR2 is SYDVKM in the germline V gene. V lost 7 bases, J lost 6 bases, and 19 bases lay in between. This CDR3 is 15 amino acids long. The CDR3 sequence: CASNVPGTGINEQFF. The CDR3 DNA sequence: TGTGCCAGCAACGTACCGGGCACGGGGATCAATGAGCAGTTCTTC.

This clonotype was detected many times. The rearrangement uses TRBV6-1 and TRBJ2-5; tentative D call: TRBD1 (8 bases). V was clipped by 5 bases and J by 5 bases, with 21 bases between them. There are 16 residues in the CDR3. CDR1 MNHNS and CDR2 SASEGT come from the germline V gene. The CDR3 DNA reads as TGTGCCAGCAGTCCAAGCGGACAGGGAGGGATCGAGACCCAGTACTTC. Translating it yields CASSPSGQGGIETQYF.

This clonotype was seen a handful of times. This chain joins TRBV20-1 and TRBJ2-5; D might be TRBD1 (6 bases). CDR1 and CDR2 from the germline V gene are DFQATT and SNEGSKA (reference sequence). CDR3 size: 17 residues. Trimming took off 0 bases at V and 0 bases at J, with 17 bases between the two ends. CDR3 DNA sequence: TGCAGTGCTAGAGATTACACAGGGCATCCTAACCAAGAGACCCAGTACTTC. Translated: CSARDYTGHPNQETQYF.

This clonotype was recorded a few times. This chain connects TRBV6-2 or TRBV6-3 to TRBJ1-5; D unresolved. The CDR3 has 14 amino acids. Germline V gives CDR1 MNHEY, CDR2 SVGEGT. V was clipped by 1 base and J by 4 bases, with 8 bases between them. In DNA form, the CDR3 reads TGTGCCAGCAGTTACTGGTCGGTAAATCAGCCCCAGCATTTT. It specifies CASSYWSVNQPQHF.

The CDR3, as DNA: TGTGCCAGCTCACCAGGGGTGGCCAACGTCCTGACTTTC. Its translation: CASSPGVANVLTF. The genes are TRBV18 and TRBJ2-6; D is unresolved. The CDR3 runs 13 residues. Trimming stripped 2 bases from V and 6 bases from J, with 5 bases between. The germline CDR1 and CDR2 sequences are KGHSH and LQKENI.

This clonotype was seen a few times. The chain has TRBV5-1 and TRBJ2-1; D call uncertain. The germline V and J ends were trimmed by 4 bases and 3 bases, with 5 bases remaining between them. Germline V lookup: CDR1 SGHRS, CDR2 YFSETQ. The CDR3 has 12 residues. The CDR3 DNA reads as TGCGCCAGCAGCGTGAGCTACAATGAGCAGTTCTTC. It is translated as CASSVSYNEQFF.